This T cell receptor beta chain was sequenced for a study of STAT5B mutations in CD4+ large granular lymphocyte leukemia. Notes on the study in general: 8/27 top patient clones versus 2/35 control clones were TRBV06-family.

Germline V gene sequence: CDR1 SGHDT, CDR2 YYEEEE. The CDR3 is 12 amino acids. V lost 4 bases to trimming and J lost 4 bases, with 8 bases between them. Method: immunoSEQ multiplex PCR; TCRdb's copy keeps in-frame clones and lacks some. The repertoire includes approximately 20,000 clones, around 84% of them detected once, and 13% sits in the top ten. Note on this clone: The target antigen is unknown.

The clonotype was recovered from a human donor in good health. Material: CD4+ T cells from blood buffy coats. The V gene is TRBV5-6, the J gene TRBJ1-2; unclear D gene. The chain's CDR3 is CASSRTVYGYTF. CDR3 bases: TGTGCCAGCAGCAGGACGGTCTATGGCTACACCTTC.